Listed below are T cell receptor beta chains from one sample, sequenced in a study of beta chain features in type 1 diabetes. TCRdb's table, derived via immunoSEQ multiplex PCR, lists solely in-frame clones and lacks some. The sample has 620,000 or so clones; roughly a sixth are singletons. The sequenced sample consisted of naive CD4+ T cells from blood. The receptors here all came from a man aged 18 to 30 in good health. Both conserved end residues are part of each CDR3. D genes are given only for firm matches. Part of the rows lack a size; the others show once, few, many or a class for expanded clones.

CASTPSGGGLTQYF,TGTGCCAGCACCCCGTCAGGAGGGGGTTTGACCCAGTACTTC,TRBV11-2,-,-,TRBJ2-5
CAWSVRAGNIQYF,TGTGCCTGGAGTGTACGGGCAGGAAACATTCAGTACTTC,TRBV30,-,-,TRBJ2-4
CASKTPGREQFF,TGTGCCAGCAAGACCCCGGGCCGTGAGCAGTTCTTC,TRBV27,-,-,TRBJ2-1
CASSVVAGPGTEAFF,TGTGCCAGCAGCGTAGTGGCTGGCCCTGGCACTGAAGCTTTCTTT,TRBV9,-,-,TRBJ1-1
CASSLGDRPEFF,TGCGCCAGCAGCTTGGGGGACAGGCCCGAGTTCTTC,TRBV5-1,-,TRBD1,TRBJ2-1
CASIDRVAYNEQFF,TGTGCCAGCATCGACAGGGTCGCCTACAATGAGCAGTTCTTC,TRBV2,few,TRBD1,TRBJ2-1
CASSLKGLAGYEGTDTQYF,TGTGCCAGCAGCTTAAAGGGACTAGCGGGGTACGAGGGCACAGATACGCAGTATTTT,TRBV7-2,few,TRBD2,TRBJ2-3
CASETTANTEAFF,TGTGCCAGCGAGACAACAGCGAACACTGAAGCTTTCTTT,TRBV7-9,-,-,TRBJ1-1
CASSFRVGKFF,TGTGCCAGCAGCTTCAGGGTTGGGAAGTTCTTC,TRBV5-6,few,-,TRBJ2-1
CASLRSDGDTGELFF,TGTGCCAGCCTCAGGTCGGACGGGGACACCGGGGAGCTGTTTTTT,TRBV28,-,-,TRBJ2-2
CASSQDGTGTLYGYTF,TGCGCCAGCAGCCAAGATGGGACAGGGACACTCTATGGCTACACCTTC,TRBV4-1,-,TRBD1,TRBJ1-2
CASSWTETDTQYF,TGCGCCAGCAGCTGGACAGAGACAGATACGCAGTATTTT,TRBV5-1,few,-,TRBJ2-3
CASSQDSGSNYGYTF,TGTGCCAGCAGCCAAGATTCGGGGAGTAACTATGGCTACACCTTC,TRBV4-2,-,-,TRBJ1-2
CATSSPSHGKGTEAFF,TGTGCCACCAGCAGCCCTTCCCACGGGAAAGGCACTGAAGCTTTCTTT,TRBV15,few,-,TRBJ1-1
CASSQVIKETQYF,TGCGCCAGCAGCCAGGTCATTAAAGAGACCCAGTACTTC,TRBV4-1,few,-,TRBJ2-5
CASRTDRGSNQPQHF,TGTGCCAGCAGAACCGACAGGGGAAGCAATCAGCCCCAGCATTTT,TRBV6-5,-,TRBD1,TRBJ1-5
CASSLTRYEQYF,TGTGCCAGCAGCCTGACTAGATACGAGCAGTACTTC,TRBV6-8,few,-,TRBJ2-7
CSDLTDNYGYTF,TGCAGCGACCTGACAGATAACTATGGCTACACCTTC,TRBV29-1,-,-,TRBJ1-2
CASSVATFTGVPYEQYF,TGTGCCAGCAGCGTAGCTACTTTCACAGGGGTCCCCTACGAGCAGTACTTC,TRBV9,-,TRBD1,TRBJ2-7
CASSLTFGVTGRYEQYF,TGTGCCAGCAGCTTAACATTTGGGGTCACAGGGAGATACGAGCAGTACTTC,TRBV7-2,-,-,TRBJ2-7
CASSGQRSTDTQYF,TGTGCCAGCAGCGGACAGCGGAGCACAGATACGCAGTATTTT,TRBV7-2,-,-,TRBJ2-3
CASSQALRGGSKTQYF,TGCGCCAGCAGCCAAGCGCTGCGGGGGGGAAGTAAGACCCAGTACTTC,TRBV4-1,few,TRBD2,TRBJ2-5
CASSLVRTGTTYNEQFF,TGTGCCAGCAGCTTAGTTAGGACAGGGACTACCTACAATGAGCAGTTCTTC,TRBV7-8,-,-,TRBJ2-1
CASSQLIGTSRSSTDTQYF,TGCGCCAGCAGCCAATTAATCGGAACTAGCCGATCTAGCACAGATACGCAGTATTTT,TRBV4-3,-,-,TRBJ2-3
CASRDRGRNYGYTF,TGTGCCAGCAGGGACAGGGGCCGGAACTATGGCTACACCTTC,TRBV6-5,-,TRBD1,TRBJ1-2
CASSYDTGSGNTIYF,TGTGCCAGCAGTTACGATACAGGGTCCGGAAACACCATATATTTT,TRBV6-5,-,-,TRBJ1-3
CASSPVEIGNTIYF,TGTGCCAGCTCACCGGTAGAAATCGGAAACACCATATATTTT,TRBV18,-,-,TRBJ1-3
CASRPWGQGATDTQYF,TGTGCCAGCAGGCCCTGGGGTCAGGGGGCCACAGATACGCAGTATTTT,TRBV25-1,few,TRBD1,TRBJ2-3
CASSLSDSEKLFF,TGTGCCAGCAGTTTATCGGACAGTGAAAAACTGTTTTTT,TRBV28,few,-,TRBJ1-4
CASSFSSGTNTGELFF,TGTGCCAGCAGCTTCTCTAGCGGGACGAACACCGGGGAGCTGTTTTTT,TRBV7-7,few,TRBD2,TRBJ2-2
CSVSESGRPKNIQYF,TGCAGCGTTTCAGAGTCCGGACGACCGAAAAACATTCAGTACTTC,TRBV29-1,-,-,TRBJ2-4
CASSPLRQGSSGANVLTF,TGTGCCAGCTCACCGCTTCGACAGGGCTCCTCTGGGGCCAACGTCCTGACTTTC,TRBV18,few,TRBD1,TRBJ2-6